A selection of T cell receptor beta chains follows, all from one sample in a study of low-dose radiotherapy and immunotherapy resistance in tumors. TCRdb re-analysed the reads in MiXCR, keeping a single row per CDR3 protein. The data show approximately 100,000 distinct CDR3 sequences, less than 25% seen once. The sample in question was PBMCs, obtained after low-dose radiotherapy plus immunotherapy. Receptors were obtained from a male donor with prostate cancer. The CDR3 runs from the conserved cysteine through the conserved F or W. D genes are given only for firm matches. Clone size is given for some rows only: seen once, a few or many times, or a class if the clone is expanded.

clone_size	j_call	v_call	d_call	cdr3_aa	cdr3_nt
few	TRBJ2-1	TRBV27	TRBD2	CASSLSLAGAYNEQFF	TGTGCCAGCAGTTTATCCCTAGCGGGGGCCTACAATGAGCAGTTCTTC
-	TRBJ2-7	TRBV6-2/TRBV6-3	TRBD2	CATAITGGDEQYF	TGTGCCACAGCCATCACCGGGGGGGACGAGCAGTACTTC
-	TRBJ2-1	TRBV2	-	CASSEGRGNEQFF	TGTGCCAGCAGTGAAGGGCGGGGCAATGAGCAGTTCTTC
many	TRBJ2-1	TRBV9	-	CASSASVEQFF	TGTGCCAGCAGCGCTAGCGTGGAGCAGTTCTTC
few	TRBJ2-7	TRBV28	-	CASSARVAGEQYF	TGTGCCAGCAGTGCAAGAGTGGCGGGGGAGCAGTACTTC
many	TRBJ2-7	TRBV5-6	-	CASGMTGTYEQYF	TGTGCCAGCGGTATGACAGGAACCTACGAGCAGTACTTC
many	TRBJ2-7	TRBV4-2	TRBD1	CASSRGGGTGQYEQYF	TGTGCCAGCAGCCGAGGAGGTGGGACAGGGCAATACGAGCAGTACTTC
medium-sized	TRBJ2-3	TRBV6-6	-	CASSPTQAVSTDTQYF	TGTGCCAGCAGCCCAACCCAAGCGGTGAGCACAGATACGCAGTATTTT
many	TRBJ1-2	TRBV3-1	-	CASSQVSLQDYGYTF	TGTGCCAGCAGCCAAGTTTCGTTACAGGACTATGGCTACACCTTC
many	TRBJ2-1	TRBV6-1	TRBD2	CASIRHGYRGGLAGASSYNEQFF	TGTGCCAGCATACGTCATGGGTACCGTGGGGGACTAGCGGGGGCCAGCTCCTACAATGAGCAGTTCTTC
many	TRBJ1-1	TRBV5-1	-	CASSASGSEAFF	TGCGCCAGCAGCGCCTCAGGGTCTGAAGCTTTCTTT
many	TRBJ1-1	TRBV20-1	-	CSVKLTGRTEAFF	TGCAGTGTGAAACTAACCGGACGGACTGAAGCTTTCTTT
many	TRBJ2-1	TRBV11-2	-	CASSLEPVDREQFF	TGTGCCAGCAGCTTAGAACCCGTAGACAGAGAGCAGTTCTTC
-	TRBJ1-1	TRBV9	-	CASSVVSSTEAFF	TGTGCCAGCAGCGTAGTGTCTAGCACTGAAGCTTTCTTT
many	TRBJ2-5	TRBV7-9	-	CASSLGSRETQYF	TGTGCCAGCAGCTTAGGGTCACGGGAGACCCAGTACTTC
many	TRBJ1-4	TRBV2	TRBD1	CASRGNRDRGGKLFF	TGTGCCAGCAGAGGAAACAGGGACAGGGGGGGAAAACTGTTTTTT
many	TRBJ2-1	TRBV19	TRBD1	CASSRGQGLNEQFF	TGTGCCAGTAGTAGAGGACAGGGACTCAATGAGCAGTTCTTC
many	TRBJ2-7	TRBV2	-	CASRGDEQYF	TGTGCCAGCAGGGGGGACGAGCAGTACTTC
many	TRBJ1-1	TRBV12-3/TRBV12-4	-	CASSLETEAFF	TGTGCCAGCAGTCTGGAGACTGAAGCTTTCTTT
many	TRBJ1-5	TRBV7-2	-	CASSQYNQPQHF	TGTGCCAGCAGCCAATATAATCAGCCCCAGCATTTT
many	TRBJ2-5	TRBV12-3/TRBV12-4	-	CASSLARDYPVYF	TGTGCCAGCAGTTTAGCGAGAGACTACCCAGTCTACTTC
many	TRBJ2-7	TRBV28	-	CASSHGPSYEQYF	TGTGCCAGCAGTCACGGACCATCCTACGAGCAGTACTTC
few	TRBJ2-7	TRBV27	TRBD2	CASSLVVAGPDGYEQYF	TGTGCCAGCAGTTTGGTAGTAGCGGGTCCTGACGGCTACGAGCAGTACTTC
-	TRBJ1-5	TRBV7-2	-	CASSLARQVRQPQHF	TGTGCCAGCAGCTTAGCCAGGCAGGTTCGTCAGCCCCAGCATTTT
many	TRBJ2-7	TRBV19	-	CASSIDLSGASSYEQYF	TGTGCCAGTAGTATCGACTTGTCTGGGGCCAGCTCCTACGAGCAGTACTTC
many	TRBJ2-3	TRBV29-1	-	CSVQITDTQYF	TGCAGCGTCCAGATCACAGATACGCAGTATTTT
many	TRBJ2-7	TRBV13	-	CASSSRAPREQYF	TGTGCCAGCAGCTCACGGGCCCCTCGGGAGCAGTACTTC
many	TRBJ1-1	TRBV30	-	CAWSKNTLNTEAFF	TGTGCCTGGAGTAAAAACACATTGAACACTGAAGCTTTCTTT
-	TRBJ2-1	TRBV27	TRBD1	CASGLTGTGFPGEQLF	TGTGCCAGCGGACTAACCGGGACAGGGTTCCCCGGGGAGCAGTTGTTC
many	TRBJ2-3	TRBV9	-	CASSVAGDTQYF	TGTGCCAGCAGCGTAGCGGGGGATACGCAGTATTTT
many	TRBJ2-5	TRBV19	-	CASRDLLQETQYF	TGTGCCAGTAGGGACCTCCTCCAAGAGACCCAGTACTTC
many	TRBJ2-5	TRBV6-2/TRBV6-3	-	CASNRDIQETQYF	TGTGCCAGCAATCGGGACATCCAAGAGACCCAGTACTTC
-	TRBJ2-3	TRBV10-3	-	CAITPDSDTDTQYF	TGTGCCATCACCCCAGACTCGGACACAGATACGCAGTATTTT
many	TRBJ2-5	TRBV7-3	TRBD2	CASSLSGGETQYF	TGCGCCAGCAGCCTGAGCGGGGGTGAGACCCAGTACTTC
many	TRBJ2-3	TRBV2	-	CASTSRVGSTDTQYF	TGTGCCAGCACGAGTAGGGTGGGGAGCACAGATACGCAGTATTTT
many	TRBJ1-6	TRBV12-5	-	CASGLVLGQALSPLHF	TGTGCTAGTGGTTTGGTATTGGGCCAGGCTCTCTCACCCCTCCACTTT
many	TRBJ2-5	TRBV5-5	TRBD2	CASSSSLAGAQETQYF	TGTGCCAGCAGCTCATCACTAGCGGGGGCGCAAGAGACCCAGTACTTC
many	TRBJ2-5	TRBV12-3/TRBV12-4	-	CASSSIGTQYF	TGTGCCAGCAGCTCCATAGGGACCCAGTACTTC
few	TRBJ2-7	TRBV20-1	TRBD2	CSASLAGHEQYF	TGCAGTGCTAGCCTAGCGGGGCACGAGCAGTACTTC
many	TRBJ1-1	TRBV11-2	-	CASSLSLDEAFF	TGTGCCAGCAGCTTATCCCTCGATGAAGCTTTCTTT